This TCR beta chain was documented in a study of molecular identifiers for immune sequencing clone quantification. For the study at large: Four of five splits of RNA from approximately 22,000 or 94,000 naive CD8 cells were sequenced in replicates. General study results and limits: One million naive cells reportedly did not prevent detection of spiked Jurkat TCR RNA from one cell.

TCRdb re-analysed the PCR reads in MiXCR, keeping a single row per CDR3 protein. The sample holds some 650,000 distinct CDR3 sequences, just under 20% seen once. Trimming left V 6 bases short and J 4 bases short, with 11 bases between. CDR3 length: 12 residues. Germline V gene data show CDR1 as GTSNPN and CDR2 as SVGIG (reference sequence). At least ten counts were recorded for this clonotype. What it binds is unknown. The rearrangement links TRBV30 to TRBJ2-3; D is unresolved. This clonotype was sampled from a human donor in good health. Some libraries in this study had Jurkat cell RNA spiked in. The sequenced sample was naive CD8+ T cells from blood, with Jurkat cell RNA spiked in. Subset noted: FACS-sorted CD8+CD4-CCR7+CD45RA+ naive T cells. CDR3 sequence (DNA): TGTGCCTGTAACCTGGCCGCAGATACGCAGTATTTT. Translated, it gives CACNLAADTQYF.